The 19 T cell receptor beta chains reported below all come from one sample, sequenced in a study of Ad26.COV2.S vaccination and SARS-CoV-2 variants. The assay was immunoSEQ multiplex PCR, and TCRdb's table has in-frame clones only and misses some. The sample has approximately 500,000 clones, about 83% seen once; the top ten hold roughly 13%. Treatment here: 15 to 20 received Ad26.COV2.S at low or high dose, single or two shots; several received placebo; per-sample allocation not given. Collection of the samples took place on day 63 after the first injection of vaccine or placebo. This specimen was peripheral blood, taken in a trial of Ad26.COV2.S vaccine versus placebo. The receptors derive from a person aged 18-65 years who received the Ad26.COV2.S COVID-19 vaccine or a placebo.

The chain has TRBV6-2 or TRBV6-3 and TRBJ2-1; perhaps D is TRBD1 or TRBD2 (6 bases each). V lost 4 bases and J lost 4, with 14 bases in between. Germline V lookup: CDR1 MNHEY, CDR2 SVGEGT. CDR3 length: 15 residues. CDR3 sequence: CASSFRGLQYNEQFF. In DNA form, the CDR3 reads TGTGCCAGCAGTTTCAGGGGACTCCAGTACAATGAGCAGTTCTTC.

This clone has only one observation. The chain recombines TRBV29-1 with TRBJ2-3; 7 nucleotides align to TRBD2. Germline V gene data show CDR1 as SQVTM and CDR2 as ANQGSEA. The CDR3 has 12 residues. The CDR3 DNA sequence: TGCAGAGTCGGCGGGAGAGGAGATACGCAGTATTTT. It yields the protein CRVGGRGDTQYF.

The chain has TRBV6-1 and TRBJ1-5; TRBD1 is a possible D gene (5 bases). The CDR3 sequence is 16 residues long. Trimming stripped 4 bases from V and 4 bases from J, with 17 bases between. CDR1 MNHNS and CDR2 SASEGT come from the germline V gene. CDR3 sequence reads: CASSGPGGGQNQPQHF. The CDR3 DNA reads TGTGCCAGCAGTGGGCCTGGGGGAGGACAAAATCAGCCCCAGCATTTT.

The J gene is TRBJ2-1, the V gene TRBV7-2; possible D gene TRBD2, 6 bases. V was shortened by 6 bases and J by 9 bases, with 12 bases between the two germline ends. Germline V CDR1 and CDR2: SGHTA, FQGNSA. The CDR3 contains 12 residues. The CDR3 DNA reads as TGTGCCAGCAGGGACGGGAGTCGTGAGCAGTTCTTC. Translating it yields CASRDGSREQFF.

CDR3 sequence (DNA): TGTGCCAGTAGTCCAGGTCCGTCAGGTACAGACGAGCAGTACTTC. Translation gives CASSPGPSGTDEQYF. The chain combines TRBV19 with TRBJ2-7, with D unresolved. V lost 5 bases and J lost 5, with 19 bases in between. CDR3 length: 15 residues. Germline CDR1 reads LNHDA; CDR2 reads SQIVND (reference sequence).

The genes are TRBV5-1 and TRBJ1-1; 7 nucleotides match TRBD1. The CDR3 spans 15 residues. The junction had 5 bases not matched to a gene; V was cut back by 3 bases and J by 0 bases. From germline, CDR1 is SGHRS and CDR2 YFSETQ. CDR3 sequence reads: CASSSLGQLNTEAFF. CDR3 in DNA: TGCGCCAGCAGCTCCCTGGGACAGTTGAACACTGAAGCTTTCTTT. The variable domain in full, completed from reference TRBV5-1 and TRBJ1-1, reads KAGVTQTPRYLIKTRGQQVTLSCSPISGHRSVSWYQQTPGQGLQFLFEYFSETQRNKGNFPGRFSGRQFSNSRSEMNVSTLELGDSALYLCASSSLGQLNTEAFFGQGTRLTVV.

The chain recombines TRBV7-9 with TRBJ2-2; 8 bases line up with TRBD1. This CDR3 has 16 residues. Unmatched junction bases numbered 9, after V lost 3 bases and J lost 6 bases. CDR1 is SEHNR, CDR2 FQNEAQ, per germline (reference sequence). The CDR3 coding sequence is TGTGCCAGCAGCTTCGGACAGGGATCGTTGTCCGGGGAGCTGTTTTTT. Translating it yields CASSFGQGSLSGELFF.

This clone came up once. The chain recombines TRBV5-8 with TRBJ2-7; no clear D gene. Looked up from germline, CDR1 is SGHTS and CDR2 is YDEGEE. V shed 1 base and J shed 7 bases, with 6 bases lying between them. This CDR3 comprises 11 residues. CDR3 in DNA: TGTGCCAGCAGCTTGAGCTGGGAGCAGTACTTC. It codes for CASSLSWEQYF.

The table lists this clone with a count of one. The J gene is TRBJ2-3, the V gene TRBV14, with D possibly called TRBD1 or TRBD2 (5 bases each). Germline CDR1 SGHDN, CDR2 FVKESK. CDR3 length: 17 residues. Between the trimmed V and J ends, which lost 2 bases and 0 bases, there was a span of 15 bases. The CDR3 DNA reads TGTGCCAGCAGCCAAACAAGGGGACGACTTAGCACAGATACGCAGTATTTT. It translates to CASSQTRGRLSTDTQYF.

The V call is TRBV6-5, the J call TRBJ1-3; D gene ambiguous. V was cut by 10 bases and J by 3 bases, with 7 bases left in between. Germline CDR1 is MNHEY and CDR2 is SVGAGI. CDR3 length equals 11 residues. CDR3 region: CATVLGNTIYF. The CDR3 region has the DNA TGTGCCACCGTCCTTGGAAACACCATATATTTT.

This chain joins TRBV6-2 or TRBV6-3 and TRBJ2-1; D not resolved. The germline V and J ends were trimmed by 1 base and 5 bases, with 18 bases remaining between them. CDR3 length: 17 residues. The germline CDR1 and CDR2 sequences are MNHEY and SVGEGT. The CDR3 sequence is CASSYFPTVLVHNEQFF. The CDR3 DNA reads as TGTGCCAGCAGTTACTTCCCCACCGTGCTGGTACACAATGAGCAGTTCTTC.

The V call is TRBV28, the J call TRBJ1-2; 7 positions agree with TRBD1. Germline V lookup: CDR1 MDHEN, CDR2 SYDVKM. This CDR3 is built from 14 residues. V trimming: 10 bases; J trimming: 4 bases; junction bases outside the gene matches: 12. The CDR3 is CATELPQGFYGYTF. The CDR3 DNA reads TGTGCCACCGAGCTTCCACAGGGGTTCTATGGCTACACCTTC.

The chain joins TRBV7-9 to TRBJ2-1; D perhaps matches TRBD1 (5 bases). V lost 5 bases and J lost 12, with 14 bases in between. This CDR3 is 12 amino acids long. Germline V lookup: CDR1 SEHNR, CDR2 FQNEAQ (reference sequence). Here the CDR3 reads CASSLGAVTQFF. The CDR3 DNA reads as TGTGCCAGCAGCCTTGGGGCAGTTACGCAGTTCTTC. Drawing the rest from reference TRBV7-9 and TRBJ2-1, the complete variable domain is DTGVSQNPRHKITKRGQNVTFRCDPISEHNRLYWYRQTLGQGPEFLTYFQNEAQLEKSRLLSDRFSAERPKGSFSTLEIQRTEQGDSAMYLCASSLGAVTQFFGPGTRLTVL.

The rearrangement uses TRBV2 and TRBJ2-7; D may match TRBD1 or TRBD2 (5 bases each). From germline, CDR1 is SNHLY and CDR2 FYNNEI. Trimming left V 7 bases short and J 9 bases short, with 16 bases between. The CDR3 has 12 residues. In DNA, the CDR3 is TGTGCCAGCACACGAGAACCGGGACGGCAGTACTTC. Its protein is CASTREPGRQYF.

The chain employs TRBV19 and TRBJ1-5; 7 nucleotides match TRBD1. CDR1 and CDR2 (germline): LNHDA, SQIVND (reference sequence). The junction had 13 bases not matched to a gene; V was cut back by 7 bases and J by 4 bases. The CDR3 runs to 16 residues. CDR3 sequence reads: CASTDSWRDSNQPQHF. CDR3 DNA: TGTGCCAGTACCGATAGTTGGAGGGACAGTAATCAGCCCCAGCATTTT. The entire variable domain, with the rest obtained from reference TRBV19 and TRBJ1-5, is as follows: DGGITQSPKYLFRKEGQNVTLSCEQNLNHDAMYWYRQDPGQGLRLIYYSQIVNDFQKGDIAEGYSVSREKKESFPLTVTSAQKNPTAFYLCASTDSWRDSNQPQHFGDGTRLSIL.

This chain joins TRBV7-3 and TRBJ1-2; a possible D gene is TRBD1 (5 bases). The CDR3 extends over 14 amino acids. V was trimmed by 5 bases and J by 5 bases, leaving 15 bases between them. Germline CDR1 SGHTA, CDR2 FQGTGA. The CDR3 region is CASSPGGVGYGYTF. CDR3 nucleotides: TGTGCCAGCAGCCCGGGAGGGGTCGGGTATGGCTACACCTTC.

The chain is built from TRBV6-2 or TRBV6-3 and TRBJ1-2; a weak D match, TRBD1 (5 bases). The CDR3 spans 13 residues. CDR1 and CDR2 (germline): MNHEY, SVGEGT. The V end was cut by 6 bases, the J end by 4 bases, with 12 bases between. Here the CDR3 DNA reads TGTGCCAGCAGCCCGGGGGAGAGCTATGGCTACACCTTC. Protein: CASSPGESYGYTF.

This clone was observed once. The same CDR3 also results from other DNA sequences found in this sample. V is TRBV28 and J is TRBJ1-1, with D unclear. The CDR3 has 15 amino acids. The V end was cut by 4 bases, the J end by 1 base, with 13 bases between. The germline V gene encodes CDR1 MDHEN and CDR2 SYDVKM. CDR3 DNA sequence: TGTGCCAGCAGTTCACCCCCGCGGGGGAACACTGAAGCTTTCTTT. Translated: CASSSPPRGNTEAFF.

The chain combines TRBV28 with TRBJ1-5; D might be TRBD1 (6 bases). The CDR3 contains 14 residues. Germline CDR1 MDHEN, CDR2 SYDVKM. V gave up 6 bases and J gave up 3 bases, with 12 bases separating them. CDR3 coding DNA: TGTGCCAGCAGAGTAGGGGGGGTCAATCAGCCCCAGCATTTT. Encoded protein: CASRVGGVNQPQHF.